This T cell receptor (beta chain) comes out of a study of regulatory T cells in long-lasting Graves disease. CDR3 length: 15 residues. V was clipped by 3 bases and J by 5 bases; unmatched bases: 10. Germline V gene lookup returns CDR1 DFQATT and CDR2 SNEGSKA (reference sequence). According to the study, TCR beta libraries were built with iRepertoire HTBI primers and CDR3-region Arm-PCR. MiXCR was run by TCRdb on the multiplex PCR reads, yielding one entry per CDR3 protein. Of about 220,000 distinct CDR3 sequences in the sample, about 17% are singletons; the top ten hold approximately 20%. The time point: newly diagnosed GD, antithyroid drugs for less than 3 months. The TCR library was made from RNA extracted from PBMCs. This clonotype was detected many times.

This TCR derives from a female donor with Graves disease. V is TRBV20-1 and J is TRBJ2-1, with 7 positions matching TRBD1. The source was peripheral blood mononuclear cells (PBMCs), collected at new diagnosis, from a patient treated with antithyroid drugs. The CDR3 DNA reads TGCAGTGCTAGGAACGACAGGGTGATAAACAATGAGCAGTTCTTC. Its protein product is CSARNDRVINNEQFF.